Included here is one TCR beta chain sequence, with context. Its antigen is unidentified. Repertoires were generated with immunoSEQ multiplex PCR, while TCRdb's copy carries only in-frame clones and drops some. The profile shows some 340,000 clones, approximately 90% of them singletons. The sample belongs to a study of cytomegalovirus exposure and HLA in healthy donors. At the level of the study: The same platform was used for the 100 to 150 validation repertoires and the roughly 670 first-cohort repertoires, a later analysis reported. General study points: Among TCR beta chains, those listed as cytomegalovirus-associated numbered about 150.

The CDR3 has 16 residues. With 4 bases clipped from V and 3 bases from J, the junction kept 11 bases outside the gene matches. The germline gives CDR1 MNHEY, CDR2 SVGAGI. The sample comprised PBMCs. The rearrangement links TRBV6-5 to TRBJ1-1; 7 positions match TRBD1. The sequence was collected from a woman aged 25-40 years in good health and CMV-seropositive. CDR3 residues: CASSSLAGGRYTEAFF. Written as DNA, the CDR3 is TGTGCCAGCAGTTCGTTGGCAGGGGGTAGGTACACTGAAGCTTTCTTT.